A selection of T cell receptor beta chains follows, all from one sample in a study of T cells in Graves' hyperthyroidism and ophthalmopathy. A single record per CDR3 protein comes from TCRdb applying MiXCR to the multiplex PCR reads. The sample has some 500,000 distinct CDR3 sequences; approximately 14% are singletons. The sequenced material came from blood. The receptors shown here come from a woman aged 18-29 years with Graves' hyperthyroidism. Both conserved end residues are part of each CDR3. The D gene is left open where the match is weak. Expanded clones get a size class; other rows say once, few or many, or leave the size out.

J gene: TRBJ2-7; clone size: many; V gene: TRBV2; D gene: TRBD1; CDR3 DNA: TGTGCCAGTAAGACAGGGGTAGTGAACGAGCAGTACTTC; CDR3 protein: CASKTGVVNEQYF
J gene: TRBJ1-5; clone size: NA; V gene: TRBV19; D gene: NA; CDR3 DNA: TGTGCCAGTAGGGTAGGGGGGAATCAGCCCCAGCATTTT; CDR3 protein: CASRVGGNQPQHF
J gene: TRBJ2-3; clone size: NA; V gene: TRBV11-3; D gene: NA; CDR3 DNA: TGTGCCAGCAGTTCGTGGGGCGACGGGGATACGCAGTATTTT; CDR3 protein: CASSSWGDGDTQYF
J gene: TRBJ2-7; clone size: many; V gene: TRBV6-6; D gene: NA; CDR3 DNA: TGTGCCAGCAGTTACCGGGAGAGGTCCCTCTACGAGCAGTACTTC; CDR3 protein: CASSYRERSLYEQYF
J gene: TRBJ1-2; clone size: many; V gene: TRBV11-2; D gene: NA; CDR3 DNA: TGTGCCAGCAGCCCTCTGACAGGCCTAGGGGTTGGCTACACCTTC; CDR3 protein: CASSPLTGLGVGYTF
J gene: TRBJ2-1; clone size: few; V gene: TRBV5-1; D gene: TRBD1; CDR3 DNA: TGCGCCAGCAGCTGGGAACAGGGGGTAACAAATGAGCAGTTCTTC; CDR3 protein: CASSWEQGVTNEQFF
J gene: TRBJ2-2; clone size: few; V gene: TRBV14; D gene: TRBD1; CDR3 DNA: TGTGCCAGCAGCCACGCGGACAGGGCGGTGGGAGAGGCCGGGGAGCTGTTTTTT; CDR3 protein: CASSHADRAVGEAGELFF
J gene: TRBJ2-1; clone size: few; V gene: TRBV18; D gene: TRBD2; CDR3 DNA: TGTGCCAGCTCAGCACCGGGACTAGCGGGAGGGCCGTTCAATGAGCAGTTCTTC; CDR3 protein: CASSAPGLAGGPFNEQFF
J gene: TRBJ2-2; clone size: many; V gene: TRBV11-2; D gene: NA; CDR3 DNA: TGTGCCAGCAGCTTAGTGGGAGTTTTGGCCGGGGAGCTGTTTTTT; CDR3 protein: CASSLVGVLAGELFF
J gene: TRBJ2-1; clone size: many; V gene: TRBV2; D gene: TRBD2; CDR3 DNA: TGTGCCAGCAGTGGGGCTAGCGGGGACAATGAGCAGTTCTTC; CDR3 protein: CASSGASGDNEQFF
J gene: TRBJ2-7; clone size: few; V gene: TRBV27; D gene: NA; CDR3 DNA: TGTGCCAGCAGTTTATCGAACAGGGAAGCCTACGAGCAGTACTTC; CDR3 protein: CASSLSNREAYEQYF
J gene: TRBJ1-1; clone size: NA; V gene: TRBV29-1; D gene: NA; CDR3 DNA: TGCAGCGTTTTACAGGGAGGGGAAACTGAAGCTTTCTTT; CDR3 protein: CSVLQGGETEAFF